This TCR beta chain was retrieved from a study of cytomegalovirus exposure and HLA in healthy donors. The CDR3 is 15 amino acids. CDR1 is KGHSH and CDR2 is LQKENI in the germline V gene. Trimming took 3 bases from V and 3 from J; bases not matched to a gene: 6. PCR used 60 Vbeta primers and 13 Jbeta primers. TCRdb's table, derived via immunoSEQ multiplex PCR, lists solely in-frame clones and lacks some. This table has some 180,000 clones, 73% appearing once. This TCR derives from a woman younger than 30 in good health and CMV-seropositive. This chain uses TRBV18 with TRBJ2-3; TRBD2 agrees at 7 bases. Source material: PBMCs. CDR3 bases: TGTGCCAGCTCACCGGGAGGGACGGGGACAGATACGCAGTATTTT. It encodes CASSPGGTGTDTQYF.